The present T cell receptor beta chain was sequenced within a study of blood T cell repertoires in COVID-19. Study information: The origin of the acute and convalescent COVID-19 samples was the United States, Italy and Spain. T cells, B-cell-depleted T cells, or PBMCs provided the cDNA or gDNA that served as material.

Per the study methods: Amplified reference gene primers provided the basis for estimating nucleated cell counts. Libraries were prepared by immunoSEQ multiplex PCR; TCRdb keeps only in-frame clonotypes and omits some of them. The D gene and trimming were derived from the DNA, and the V and J assignments and clone size from that table. This sample has over 50,000 clones, with around 80% found just once. The germline gives CDR1 SQVTM, CDR2 ANQGSEA. Trimming removed 7 bases from V and 3 bases from J; junction bases left unmatched: 2. The CDR3 loop spans 13 amino acids. V and J are TRBV29-1 and TRBJ2-2; 10 bases align to TRBD1. The sequence came from a man in his forties or fifties with acute or convalescent COVID-19. Specimen: peripheral blood. The CDR3 coding sequence is TGCAGCGGGGGGACAGGGGACACCGGGGAGCTGTTTTTT. Protein product: CSGGTGDTGELFF.